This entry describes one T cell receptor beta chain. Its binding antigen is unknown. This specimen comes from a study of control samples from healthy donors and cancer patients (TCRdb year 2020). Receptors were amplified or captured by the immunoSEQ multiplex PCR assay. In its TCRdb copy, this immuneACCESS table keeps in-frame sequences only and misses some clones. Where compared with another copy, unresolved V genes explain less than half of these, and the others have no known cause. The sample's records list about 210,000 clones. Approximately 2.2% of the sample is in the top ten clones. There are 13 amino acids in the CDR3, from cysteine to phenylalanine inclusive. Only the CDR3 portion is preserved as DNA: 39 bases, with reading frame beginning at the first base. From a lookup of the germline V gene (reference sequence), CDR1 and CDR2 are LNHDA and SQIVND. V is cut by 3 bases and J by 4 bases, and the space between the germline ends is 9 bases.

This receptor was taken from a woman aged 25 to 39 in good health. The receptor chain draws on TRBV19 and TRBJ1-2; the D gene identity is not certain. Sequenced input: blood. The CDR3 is CASSISAVYGYTF. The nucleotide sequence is TGTGCCAGTAGTATTTCCGCGGTCTATGGCTACACCTTC.